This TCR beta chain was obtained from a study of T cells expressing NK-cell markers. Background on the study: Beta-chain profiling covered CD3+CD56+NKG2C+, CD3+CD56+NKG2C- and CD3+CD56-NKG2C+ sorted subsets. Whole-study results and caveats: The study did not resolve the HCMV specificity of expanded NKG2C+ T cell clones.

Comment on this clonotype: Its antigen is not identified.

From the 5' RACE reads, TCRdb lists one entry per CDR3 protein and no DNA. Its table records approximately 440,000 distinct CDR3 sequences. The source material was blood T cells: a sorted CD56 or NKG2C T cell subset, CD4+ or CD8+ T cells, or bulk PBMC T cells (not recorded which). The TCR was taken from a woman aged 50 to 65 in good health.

The CDR3 sequence is CASSLGGQRTDTQYF. The chain combines TRBV7-2 with TRBJ2-3; TCRdb selects TRBD1, and the lack of DNA leaves this call unchecked. This CDR3 has 15 residues. Germline V gives CDR1 SGHTA, CDR2 FQGNSA.